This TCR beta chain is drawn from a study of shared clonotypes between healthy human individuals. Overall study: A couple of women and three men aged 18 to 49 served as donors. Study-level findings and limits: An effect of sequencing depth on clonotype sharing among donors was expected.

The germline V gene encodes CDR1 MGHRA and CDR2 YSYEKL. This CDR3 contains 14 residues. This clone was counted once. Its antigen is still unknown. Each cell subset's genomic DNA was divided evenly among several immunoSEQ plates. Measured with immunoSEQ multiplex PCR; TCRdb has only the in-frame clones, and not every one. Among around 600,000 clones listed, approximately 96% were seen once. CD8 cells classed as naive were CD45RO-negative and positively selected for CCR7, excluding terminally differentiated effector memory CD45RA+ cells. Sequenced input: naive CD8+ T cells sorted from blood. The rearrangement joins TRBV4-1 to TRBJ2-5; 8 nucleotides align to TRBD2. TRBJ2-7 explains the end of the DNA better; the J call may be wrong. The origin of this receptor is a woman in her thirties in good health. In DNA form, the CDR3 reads TGCGCCAGCAGCCAAGTCTCAGCGGGAGACGAGCAGTACTTC. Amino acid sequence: CASSQVSAGDEQYF.